This record covers a single T cell receptor beta chain. The CDR3 sequence is 12 residues long. V lost 7 bases to trimming and J lost 8 bases; unmatched junction nucleotides: 7. The source of the sample is a study of blood T cell repertoires in COVID-19. Study context: COVID-19 samples, acute and convalescent, were from the United States, Italy and Spain.

Original processing methods: Reference gene primer amplification gave nucleated cell count estimates. Profiled with immunoSEQ multiplex PCR; TCRdb holds only in-frame clones, not every one. V and J calls and clone size are given by that table; D and trimming were obtained from the DNA. Altogether some 170,000 clones are present, roughly nine tenths being singletons, with the ten largest covering 0.95% to 1.5%. Participants were placed into cohorts based on the clinical history they reported. Sequencing was performed on PBMCs or T cells enriched from blood (not recorded which). The chain is built from TRBV12-3 or TRBV12-4 and TRBJ1-2; 7 positions agree with TRBD1. The source is a human donor with acute COVID-19. The donor label of this sample is uncertain. CDR3 protein: CASNKDRRGYTF. CDR3 bases: TGTGCCAGCAATAAGGACAGGCGCGGCTACACCTTC.